The present TCR beta chain was sequenced within a study of blood T cells in healthy people across ages. Germline values: CDR1 MNHNS, CDR2 SASEGT. Trimming left V 3 bases short and J 2 bases short, with 1 base between. CDR3 length: 11 residues. Combining a sample-barcoded 5' primer with a J-beta primer mix, a second PCR ran for 7 to 11 cycles. Using its own MiXCR run on the 5' RACE reads, TCRdb lists one record per CDR3 protein. This table holds about 1.6 million distinct CDR3 sequences, roughly 30% found once. This clonotype was seen repeatedly, ten times or more. The origin of this receptor is a woman in her 30s in good health. This chain joins TRBV6-1 and TRBJ1-2; D unresolved. The sample taken for sequencing was blood. The CDR3 DNA follows: TGTGCCAGCAGTGAGAACTATGGCTACACCTTC. Translated: CASSENYGYTF.